This record looks at one TCR beta chain sequence and its context. Its antigen is unknown. These data are taken from a study of cytomegalovirus exposure and HLA in healthy donors. Overall study results and limits: The sole available immune exposure information was CMV serostatus.

PCR amplification relied on 60 Vbeta primers (plus 13 Jbeta primers). This table comes from immunoSEQ multiplex PCR, and its TCRdb copy is limited to in-frame clones, with some not included. In the table there are around 95,000 clones, approximately 85% of which are singletons. This clonotype was sampled from a man aged 30 to 39 in good health and CMV-seropositive. The sequencing input was PBMCs.

CDR3 residues: CASSVVAGAHEQYF. CDR3 coding DNA: TGTGCCAGCAGCGTAGTAGCGGGAGCCCACGAGCAGTACTTC. V gene TRBV9 combines with J gene TRBJ2-7; 9 positions agree with TRBD2. CDR1 and CDR2 (germline): SGDLS, YYNGEE. The CDR3 runs to 14 residues. With 0 bases clipped from V and 5 bases from J, the junction kept 3 bases outside the gene matches.